These 16 T cell receptor beta chains were sequenced from one sample in a study of blood T cell repertoires in COVID-19. The repertoire was sequenced with immunoSEQ multiplex PCR; TCRdb's copy has only in-frame clones and lacks some. This table holds 15,000 to 20,000 clones, approximately 86% found once. The material sequenced was peripheral blood. All receptors derive from a human donor in a cohort sampled during active COVID-19.

Only a few counts were recorded for this clone. This chain links TRBV28 with TRBJ1-5; the D is unclear. The germline V gene has CDR1 MDHEN and CDR2 SYDVKM. V was cut by 5 bases and J by 16 bases, with 15 bases left in between. This CDR3 comprises 11 residues. Written as DNA, the CDR3 is TGTGCCAGCAGTAGAAACGGAGCCATCCATTTT. Amino acid sequence: CASSRNGAIHF.

CDR3: CASSLLGASDRNNEQYF. As DNA, the CDR3 is TGTGCCAGCAGCCTACTCGGGGCTTCGGACAGGAACAACGAGCAGTACTTC. The rearrangement links TRBV3-1 (or the pseudogene TRBV3-2) to TRBJ2-7; 7 bases agree with TRBD1. J was trimmed by 5 bases and V by 4 bases; bases with no gene match: 17. CDR1 is LGHDT, CDR2 YNNKEL, per germline (reference sequence). The CDR3 extends over 17 amino acids.

This chain joins TRBV5-6 and TRBJ2-7; 8 bases map to TRBD1. In germline, CDR1 is SGHDT, CDR2 YYEEEE. V trimming: 7 bases; J trimming: 5 bases; junction bases outside the gene matches: 11. The CDR3 runs 14 residues. CDR3 sequence reads: CASGTRTGSDEQYF. DNA for the CDR3: TGTGCCAGCGGAACGAGGACAGGGTCCGACGAGCAGTACTTC.

The V call is TRBV30, the J call TRBJ2-7; a weak D match, TRBD1 (6 bases). The CDR3 has 12 amino acids. CDR1 GTSNPN and CDR2 SVGIG come from the germline V gene (reference sequence). V lost 3 bases and J lost 5, with 11 bases in between. Here the CDR3 reads CAWSGTGHEQYF. The DNA of the CDR3 is TGTGCCTGGAGCGGTACAGGGCACGAGCAGTACTTC.

V gene TRBV19 combines with J gene TRBJ2-7; TRBD1 aligns across 11 bases. The junction had 4 bases not matched to a gene; V was cut back by 6 bases and J by 3 bases. CDR3 length: 14 amino acids. Germline CDR1 LNHDA, CDR2 SQIVND (reference sequence). DNA of the CDR3: TGTGCCAGTAGACCGGGACAGGGGGACTACGAGCAGTACTTC. Protein sequence: CASRPGQGDYEQYF. Variable domain in full (rest from reference TRBV19 and TRBJ2-7): DGGITQSPKYLFRKEGQNVTLSCEQNLNHDAMYWYRQDPGQGLRLIYYSQIVNDFQKGDIAEGYSVSREKKESFPLTVTSAQKNPTAFYLCASRPGQGDYEQYFGPGTRLTVT.

V is TRBV25-1 and J is TRBJ2-4, with 7 bases matching TRBD1. The CDR3 consists of 16 residues. V lost 4 bases, J lost 8 bases, and 14 bases stayed unmatched. Germline V lookup: CDR1 MGHDK, CDR2 SYGVNS. The CDR3, as DNA: TGTGCCAGCAGTGCCTCCGGCCAAGGGGGCTGGGACATTCAGTACTTC. Translation: CASSASGQGGWDIQYF.

J is TRBJ2-5 and V is TRBV4-1, with TRBD1 matching over 8 bases. This CDR3 spans 14 amino acids. With 4 bases clipped from V and 5 bases from J, the junction kept 6 bases outside the gene matches. Germline CDR1 MGHRA, CDR2 YSYEKL. CDR3: CASSPRGLLETQYF. CDR3 in DNA: TGCGCCAGCAGCCCCAGGGGGCTTTTGGAGACCCAGTACTTC.

CDR3 DNA sequence: TGCAGTGCTAGTGGGGGACAGGGTCAAGGAACCTCTGGAAACACCATATATTTT. Translation gives CSASGGQGQGTSGNTIYF. The rearrangement joins TRBV20-1 to TRBJ1-3; 9 bases are shared with TRBD1. CDR3 length: 18 amino acids. The V segment lost 3 bases and the J segment 0 bases; nucleotides outside the gene matches: 12. Per the germline V gene, CDR1 is DFQATT and CDR2 is SNEGSKA (reference sequence).

This chain uses TRBV9 with TRBJ2-3; D might be TRBD2 (5 bases). Germline lookup yields CDR1 SGDLS and CDR2 YYNGEE. Trimming left V 4 bases short and J 0 bases short, with 18 bases between. CDR3 length equals 17 residues. The CDR3 sequence is CASSPTWGAGSTDTQYF. As DNA, the CDR3 is TGTGCCAGCAGCCCGACTTGGGGAGCAGGAAGCACAGATACGCAGTATTTT.

The J gene is TRBJ1-1, the V gene TRBV5-5, with D unclear. The CDR3 sequence is 20 residues long. V was clipped by 3 bases and J by 0 bases, with 27 bases between them. Germline CDR1 and CDR2: SGHKS and YYEKEE (reference sequence). The CDR3 loop reads CASSWFLVHTVAVLNTEAFF. As DNA, the CDR3 is TGTGCCAGCAGCTGGTTTTTAGTCCATACAGTGGCCGTTTTGAACACTGAAGCTTTCTTT.

The chain uses TRBV27 and TRBJ2-2; weak D call: TRBD2 (5 bases). The CDR3 covers 14 residues. Germline-derived CDR1 and CDR2 are MNHEY and SMNVEV (reference sequence). V lost 10 bases to trimming and J lost 0 bases, with 12 bases between them. The CDR3 region is CATLRGPNTGELFF. CDR3 nucleotides: TGTGCCACCTTGAGAGGGCCGAACACCGGGGAGCTGTTTTTT.

The gene calls are TRBV15 and TRBJ2-3; 10 nucleotides agree with TRBD2. Germline V lookup: CDR1 LNHNV, CDR2 YYDKDF (reference sequence). The CDR3 length is 16 residues. V dropped 4 bases and J dropped 2; count of bases not matched to a gene: 6. CDR3 coding DNA: TGTGCCACCAGCACATTAGCGGGGGGTTACACAGATACGCAGTATTTT. Translated: CATSTLAGGYTDTQYF.

CDR3 region: CASSPLGQGNYGYTF. The DNA of the CDR3 is TGTGCCAGCAGTCCGTTAGGACAGGGGAACTATGGCTACACCTTC. The rearrangement links TRBV25-1 to TRBJ1-2; 9 bases are shared with TRBD1. V shed 5 bases and J 2 bases; nucleotides not matched to a gene: 6. This CDR3 has 15 amino acids. The V gene's germline CDR1 is MGHDK and CDR2 SYGVNS.

This rearrangement joins TRBV15 to TRBJ1-2, with D possibly matching TRBD1 (6 bases). The germline V and J ends were trimmed by 1 base and 3 bases, with 12 bases remaining between them. The germline V gene has CDR1 LNHNV and CDR2 YYDKDF (reference sequence). The CDR3 loop spans 15 amino acids. This chain's CDR3 is CATSRGGGRYYGYTF. CDR3 nucleotides: TGTGCCACCAGCAGAGGGGGGGGCAGATACTATGGCTACACCTTC.

This chain uses TRBV5-4 with TRBJ2-7; weak D call: TRBD1 (6 bases). This CDR3 has 15 residues. Per the germline V gene, CDR1 is SGHNT and CDR2 is YYREEE (reference sequence). With 4 bases removed from V and 2 bases from J, the gap between germline ends came to 16 bases. The DNA of the CDR3 is TGTGCCAGCAGCCCAGGGGCCCAACCCCCCTACGAGCAGTACTTC. Translated, it gives CASSPGAQPPYEQYF.

J is TRBJ1-1 and V is TRBV6-6; a possible D gene is TRBD1 (6 bases). The CDR3 consists of 15 residues. With 10 bases removed from V and 6 bases from J, the gap between germline ends came to 24 bases. Germline CDR1 and CDR2: MNHNY and SVGAGI (reference sequence). The CDR3 region has the DNA TGTGCCACCTCACGGGGGGGCAGTGGGGGCGCTGAAGCTTTCTTT. The encoded protein is CATSRGGSGGAEAFF.